This T cell receptor beta chain was retrieved from a study of shared clonotypes between healthy human individuals (TCRdb year 2020). Broadly, across the study: A few men and two women, aged 18 to 49 years, made up the cohort. For each donor, CD4 naive and CD4 memory were each run on three plates, CD8 naive on two plates, and CD8 memory on one plate. The study deeply sequenced blood TCR repertoires of five healthy adults to estimate repertoire size and the extent of clonotype sharing between individuals. To increase sequencing depth and limit assay-specific biases, different laboratories used diverse techniques to prepare libraries and sequence TCR repertoires. Per donor, leukapheresis produced somewhere between about 0.9 and 10 billion PBMCs.

The donors were healthy, HIV-negative adults with no recently reported acute infections or vaccinations. All donors were Caucasian adults living in Nashville, Tennessee, USA. CD8 memory samples consisted of magnetically selected CD45RO+ cells combined with CCR7-negative CD45RA+ effector memory (TemRA) cells. After blood collection by leukapheresis, PBMCs were isolated using Ficoll-Histopaque density gradient centrifugation and then cryopreserved in the vapor phase of liquid nitrogen. Purity and quantity of every magnetically sorted T cell population were checked by analytical flow cytometry. Genomic DNA was isolated from each sorted fraction and quantified by UV absorbance on a Nanodrop 2000c. A remark on this clone: It lacks a known antigen. Per-base qualities were not stored, and no clone one base away is much larger.

Overall study results and their limits: Sharing across four donors was observed for approximately 5% of naive CD4, 3.5% of naive CD8, 2% to 2.5% of memory CD4, and around 0.4% of memory CD8 clonotypes. Sampling was restricted to blood, and TCR repertoires in tissues likely differ from the TCR repertoires found in blood. Higher generation probabilities were observed for clonotypes shared by all four sorted-subset donors than for non-shared clonotypes. Naive subsets generally had larger estimated clonotype richness than memory subsets. Because the study included a small number of donors, the genetic and exposure-history diversity represented was limited. Even with the large sequencing depth, rarefaction of the sorted-subset datasets indicated that sequencing was incomplete. Pairwise subsampling indicated that sequencing depth was expected to affect the degree of clonotype sharing among donors.

CDR1 and CDR2 were assigned from the germline V gene (reference sequence) as DFQATT and SNEGSKA. V drops 6 bases and J drops 11 bases, leaving 8 bases in between. The CDR3 contains 10 residues, cysteine and phenylalanine counted. Kept here is only the CDR3 DNA, which spans 30 bases and is read in frame from base 1. Using the deep immunoSEQ assay, TCR CDR3 regions were amplified from genomic DNA by multiplex PCR. For each cell subset, the extracted genomic DNA was distributed evenly across all wells of several immunoSEQ 96-well plates, and each plate served as one replicate. For sorted subsets, around 200 ng genomic DNA, equal to 25,000 to 35,000 T cell genomes, was loaded into each replicate PCR. The purified libraries were quantified using a Qubit 3.0 fluorometer, sized with a Bioanalyzer 2100, and then quantified again using the KAPA Library Quantification kit. Every immunoSEQ 96-well plate was sequenced on a separate single-read 150-cycle Illumina NextSeq 550 flow cell. Per the authors' processing: The immunoSEQ output contained only junctional sequences without quality scores, so filtering could not match that applied to full-length reads. Sequences were annotated with PyIR, a Python wrapper for IgBLAST v1.9, and V/J genes and CDR3 were assigned using IMGT germline references. Any read was removed if the V/J assignment was weak (E-value above 1e-6), the CDR3 was missing, or the read contained stop codons, out-of-frame junctions, or ambiguous translated residues. A V3J clonotype was defined by an identical inferred V gene, J gene, and CDR3 amino acid sequence. To compute the percentage overlap between repertoires, the number of shared unique clonotypes was divided by the size of the smaller repertoire. Richness of each repertoire was evaluated using RTK rarefaction, the Chao1 estimator, and Recon v2.1 estimates of unobserved clonotypes. Generation probabilities for all TCRbeta clonotypes obtained by the gDNA method from a handful of donors were computed using OLGA. Sourced from immuneACCESS, this table was stored by TCRdb with only in-frame sequences that have V and J called. A share of the clones is absent; for the studies checked, an unresolved V gene accounts for under half, and the remainder has no known explanation. V, J and clone size are those of that table, while D and trimming were read from the DNA. Across this sample there are about 690,000 clones, with 90% seen only once. The ten largest make up about 33% of the sample.

The receptor chain draws on TRBV20-1 and TRBJ2-6, with no confidently assigned D gene. The TCR originated in a man between 18 and 35 years old in good health. Some clones in this sample may be carry-over from other donors' samples. Material: memory CD8+ T cells from PBMCs. Reading the label with the study, this specimen's cell subset or site is: CD45RO+ cells pooled with CCR7-negative TemRA cells. The nucleotides read TGCAGTGCCCATGGAGACGTCCTGACTTTC. Translated, it reads CSAHGDVLTF.